Detailed here is one T cell receptor beta chain. What it binds is not known. The repertoire was sequenced with immunoSEQ multiplex PCR; TCRdb's copy has only in-frame clones and lacks some. The sample has roughly 60,000 clones, approximately 89% seen once. The germline gives CDR1 SEHNR, CDR2 FQNEAQ (reference sequence). The CDR3 sequence is 15 residues long. Trimming at V came to 6 bases and at J to 15 bases, leaving 17 bases not matched to a gene. The sample originates from a study of OX40 agonist ivuxolimab in advanced cancers. Broader study findings: Antigen targets of the expanded peripheral T cells went undetermined. Among some nonresponders, normalized T-cell clonal expansion was also low. In CD8+ T cells, expanded clones were on average more numerous than in CD4+. CD4+ and CD8+ T cells in blood underwent clonal expansion by week 6 at 0.1 to 3.0 mg/kg.

The source is an adult with an advanced solid tumor such as melanoma, head and neck, liver or kidney cancer. The V gene is TRBV7-9, the J gene TRBJ2-1, with 10 bases identical to TRBD1. The starting material was CD4+ or CD8+ T cells sorted from blood, obtained in a trial of the OX40 agonist ivuxolimab. The CDR3 DNA sequence: TGTGCCAGCAGTACCGGGGGGGACAGGGGCAGAACGGTGTTCTTC. Translating gives CASSTGGDRGRTVFF.